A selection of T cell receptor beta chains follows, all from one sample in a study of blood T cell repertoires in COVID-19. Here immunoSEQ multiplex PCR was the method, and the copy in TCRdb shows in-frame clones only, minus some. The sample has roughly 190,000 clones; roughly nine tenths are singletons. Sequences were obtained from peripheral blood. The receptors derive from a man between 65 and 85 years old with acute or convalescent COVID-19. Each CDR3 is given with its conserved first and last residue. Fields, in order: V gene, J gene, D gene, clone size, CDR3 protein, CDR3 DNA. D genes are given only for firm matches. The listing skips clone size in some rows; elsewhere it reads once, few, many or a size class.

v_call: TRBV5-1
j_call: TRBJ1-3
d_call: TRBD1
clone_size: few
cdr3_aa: CASTTGSGSGNTIYF
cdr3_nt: TGCGCCAGCACGACAGGGTCAGGCTCTGGAAACACCATATATTTT

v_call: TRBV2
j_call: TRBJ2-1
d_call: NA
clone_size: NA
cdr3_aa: CASRETRYNEQFF
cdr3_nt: TGTGCCAGCAGGGAGACTAGATACAATGAGCAGTTCTTC

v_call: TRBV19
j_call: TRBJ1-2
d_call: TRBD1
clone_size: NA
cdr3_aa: CASSSSRGNGYTF
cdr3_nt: TGTGCCAGTAGTAGCTCCAGGGGGAATGGCTACACCTTC

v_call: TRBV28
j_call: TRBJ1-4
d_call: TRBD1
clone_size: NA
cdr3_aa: CASSYRGRDNEKLFF
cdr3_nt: TGTGCCAGCAGTTACAGGGGGCGCGATAATGAAAAACTGTTTTTT

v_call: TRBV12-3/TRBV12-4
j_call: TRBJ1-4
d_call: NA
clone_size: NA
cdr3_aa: CASSPTGWKLFF
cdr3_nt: TGTGCCAGCAGTCCCACAGGGTGGAAACTGTTTTTT

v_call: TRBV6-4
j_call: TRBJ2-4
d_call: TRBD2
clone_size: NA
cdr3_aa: CASRNTSGRNIQYF
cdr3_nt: TGTGCCAGCAGGAATACTAGCGGGAGAAACATTCAGTACTTC

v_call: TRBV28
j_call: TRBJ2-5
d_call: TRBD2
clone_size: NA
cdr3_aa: CASFHWTAGDQYF
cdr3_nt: TGTGCCAGCTTCCATTGGACGGCGGGAGACCAGTACTTC

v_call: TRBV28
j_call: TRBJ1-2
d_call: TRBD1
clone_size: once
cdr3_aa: CASSRGRNQEGYTF
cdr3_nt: TGTGCCAGCAGTAGGGGGCGCAATCAAGAAGGCTACACCTTC

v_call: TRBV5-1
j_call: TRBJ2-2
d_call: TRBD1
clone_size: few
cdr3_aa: CASSPGTGHTGELFF
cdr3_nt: TGCGCCAGCAGCCCCGGGACAGGTCACACCGGGGAGCTGTTTTTT

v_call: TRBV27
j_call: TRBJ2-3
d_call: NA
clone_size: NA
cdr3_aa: CASSRGTYTHTQYF
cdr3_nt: TGTGCCAGCAGCCGAGGGACATACACCCATACGCAGTATTTT

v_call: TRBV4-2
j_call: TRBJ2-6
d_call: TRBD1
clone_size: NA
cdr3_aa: CASSQVSSGQGSTGANVLTF
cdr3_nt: TGTGCCAGCAGCCAAGTGAGCTCGGGACAGGGTAGTACTGGGGCCAACGTCCTGACTTTC

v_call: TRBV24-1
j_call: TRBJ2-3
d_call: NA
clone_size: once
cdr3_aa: CASGQTDTQYF
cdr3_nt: TGTGCCTCCGGACAGACAGATACGCAGTATTTT

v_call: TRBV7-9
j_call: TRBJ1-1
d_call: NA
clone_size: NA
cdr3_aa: CASSLGAFTEAFF
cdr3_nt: TGTGCCAGCAGCTTAGGAGCTTTTACTGAAGCTTTCTTT

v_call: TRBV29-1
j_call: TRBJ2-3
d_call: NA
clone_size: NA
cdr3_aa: CSVEGDSTDTQYF
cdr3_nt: TGCAGCGTCGAGGGGGACAGCACAGATACGCAGTATTTT

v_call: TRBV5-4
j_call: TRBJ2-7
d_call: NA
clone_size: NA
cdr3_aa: CASSGEDSYEQYF
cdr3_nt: TGTGCCAGCTCGGGGGAGGACTCCTACGAGCAGTACTTC

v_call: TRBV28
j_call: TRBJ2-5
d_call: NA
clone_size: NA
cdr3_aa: CASSSQTVQETQYF
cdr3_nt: TGTGCCAGCAGTTCCCAGACAGTACAAGAGACCCAGTACTTC

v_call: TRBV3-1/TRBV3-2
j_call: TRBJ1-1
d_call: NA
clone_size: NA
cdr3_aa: CASSQARNTEAFF
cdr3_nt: TGTGCCAGCAGCCAAGCCAGGAACACTGAAGCTTTCTTT

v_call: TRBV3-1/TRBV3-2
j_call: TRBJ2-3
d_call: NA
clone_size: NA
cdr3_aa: CASNLAGGGSTDTQYF
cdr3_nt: TGTGCCAGCAACTTGGCCGGGGGCGGGAGTACAGATACGCAGTATTTT

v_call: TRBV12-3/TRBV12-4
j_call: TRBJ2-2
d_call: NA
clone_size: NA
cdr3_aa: CASISSGTGELFF
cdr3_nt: TGTGCCAGCATCTCCTCCGGCACCGGGGAGCTGTTTTTT

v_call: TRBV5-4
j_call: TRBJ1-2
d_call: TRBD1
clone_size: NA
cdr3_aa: CASSLEGATYGYTF
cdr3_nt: TGTGCCAGCAGCTTGGAGGGGGCGACTTATGGCTACACCTTC

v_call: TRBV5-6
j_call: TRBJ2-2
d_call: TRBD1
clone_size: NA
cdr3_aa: CASSLRDRGRTGELFF
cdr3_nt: TGTGCCAGCAGTCTCCGGGACAGGGGGCGGACCGGGGAGCTGTTTTTT

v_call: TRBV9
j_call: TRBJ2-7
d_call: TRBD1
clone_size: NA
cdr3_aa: CASSNRLGQGEVTLYEQYF
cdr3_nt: TGTGCCAGCAGCAACCGCCTTGGACAGGGAGAGGTCACTCTCTACGAGCAGTACTTC

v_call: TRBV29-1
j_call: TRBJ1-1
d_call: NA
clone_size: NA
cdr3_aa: CSAAGPGTEAFF
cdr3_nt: TGCAGCGCCGCGGGACCGGGGACTGAAGCTTTCTTT

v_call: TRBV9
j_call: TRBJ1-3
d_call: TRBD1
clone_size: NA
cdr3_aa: CASSPRTGSPISGNTIYF
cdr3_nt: TGTGCCAGCAGCCCTCGGACAGGTTCGCCCATCTCTGGAAACACCATATATTTT

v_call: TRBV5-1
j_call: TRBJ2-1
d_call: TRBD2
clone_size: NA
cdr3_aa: CASSAGQGPTSGGRSYNEQFF
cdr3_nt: TGCGCCAGCAGCGCCGGACAGGGCCCGACTAGCGGGGGTAGATCCTACAATGAGCAGTTCTTC

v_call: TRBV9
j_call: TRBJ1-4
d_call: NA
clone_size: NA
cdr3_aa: CASSVGAITNEKLFF
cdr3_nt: TGTGCCAGCAGCGTAGGGGCGATTACTAATGAAAAACTGTTTTTT

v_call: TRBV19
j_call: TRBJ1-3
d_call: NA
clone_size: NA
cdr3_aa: CASNPPGSGNTIYF
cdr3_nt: TGTGCCAGTAACCCCCCGGGGTCTGGAAACACCATATATTTT

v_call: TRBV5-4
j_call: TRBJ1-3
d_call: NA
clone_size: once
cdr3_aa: CASSLATGAGNTIYF
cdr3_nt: TGTGCCAGCAGCTTGGCCACGGGAGCTGGAAACACCATATATTTT

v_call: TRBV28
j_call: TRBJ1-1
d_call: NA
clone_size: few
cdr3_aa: CASSPFGVRMNTEAFF
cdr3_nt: TGTGCCAGCAGCCCCTTCGGGGTGCGAATGAACACTGAAGCTTTCTTT

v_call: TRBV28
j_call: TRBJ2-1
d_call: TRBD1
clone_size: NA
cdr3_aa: CASYPGQRPNEQFF
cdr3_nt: TGTGCCAGTTACCCGGGACAGAGACCCAATGAGCAGTTCTTC

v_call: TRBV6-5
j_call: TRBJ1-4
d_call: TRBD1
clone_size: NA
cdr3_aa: CASRPGGAAEKLFF
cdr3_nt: TGTGCCAGCAGGCCAGGGGGCGCCGCTGAAAAACTGTTTTTT

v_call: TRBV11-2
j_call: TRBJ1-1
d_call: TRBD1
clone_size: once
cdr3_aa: CASSPDRGTEAFF
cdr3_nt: TGTGCCAGCAGCCCGGACAGGGGCACTGAAGCTTTCTTT

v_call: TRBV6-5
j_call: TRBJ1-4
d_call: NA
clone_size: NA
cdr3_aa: CASTGGQSNEKLFF
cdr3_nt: TGTGCCAGCACCGGGGGGCAGTCTAATGAAAAACTGTTTTTT

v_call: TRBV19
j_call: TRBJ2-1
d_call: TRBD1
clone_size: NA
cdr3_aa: CASSIIGTGLPNEQFF
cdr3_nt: TGTGCCAGTAGTATAATCGGGACAGGGTTACCCAATGAGCAGTTCTTC

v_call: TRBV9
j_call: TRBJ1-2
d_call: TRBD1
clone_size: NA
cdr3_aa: CASTRRGDRDDYGYTF
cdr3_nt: TGTGCCAGCACCAGGAGAGGGGACAGGGACGACTATGGCTACACCTTC

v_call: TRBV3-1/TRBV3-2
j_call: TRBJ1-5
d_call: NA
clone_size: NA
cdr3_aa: CASSQGPAEEPQHF
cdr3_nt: TGTGCCAGCAGCCAAGGACCCGCGGAGGAGCCCCAGCATTTT

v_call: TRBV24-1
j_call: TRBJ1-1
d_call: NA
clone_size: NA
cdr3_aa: CATSEPQGPAFF
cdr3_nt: TGTGCCACCAGTGAGCCCCAGGGGCCAGCTTTCTTT

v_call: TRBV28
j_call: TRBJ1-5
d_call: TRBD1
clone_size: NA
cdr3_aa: CASSDRGLQPQHF
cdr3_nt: TGTGCCAGCAGCGACAGGGGGCTTCAGCCCCAGCATTTT

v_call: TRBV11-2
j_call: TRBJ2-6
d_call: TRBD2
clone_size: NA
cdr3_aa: CASSLEGASGFSGANVLTF
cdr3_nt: TGTGCCAGCAGCTTAGAAGGGGCTAGCGGGTTTTCTGGGGCCAACGTCCTGACTTTC

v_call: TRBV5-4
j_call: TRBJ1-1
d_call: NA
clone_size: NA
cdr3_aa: CASSLEGHTEAFF
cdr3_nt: TGTGCCAGTAGCTTGGAGGGGCACACTGAAGCTTTCTTT

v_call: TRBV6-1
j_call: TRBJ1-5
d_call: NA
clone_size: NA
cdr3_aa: CASSEAVQFNQPQHF
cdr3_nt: TGTGCCAGCAGTGAAGCAGTCCAGTTTAATCAGCCCCAGCATTTT

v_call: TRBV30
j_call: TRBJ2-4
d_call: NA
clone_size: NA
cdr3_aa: CAWSVLGSGIQYF
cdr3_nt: TGTGCCTGGAGTGTCCTTGGTTCCGGCATTCAGTACTTC

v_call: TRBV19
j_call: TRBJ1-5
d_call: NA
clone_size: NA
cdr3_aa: CASSVYNQPQHF
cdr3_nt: TGTGCCAGTAGTGTATACAATCAGCCCCAGCATTTT

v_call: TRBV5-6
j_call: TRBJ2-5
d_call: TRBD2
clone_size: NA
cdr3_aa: CASSLREGETQYF
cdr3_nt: TGTGCCAGCAGCTTGAGGGAGGGAGAGACCCAGTACTTC

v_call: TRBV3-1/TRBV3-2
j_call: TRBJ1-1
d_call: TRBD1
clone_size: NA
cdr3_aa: CASSPQGGNTEAFF
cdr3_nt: TGTGCCAGCAGTCCTCAGGGGGGGAACACTGAAGCTTTCTTT

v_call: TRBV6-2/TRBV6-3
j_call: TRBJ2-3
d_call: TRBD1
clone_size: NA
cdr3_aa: CASSSSQDRLWEDTQYF
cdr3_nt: TGTGCCAGCAGTTCAAGTCAGGACAGGTTGTGGGAGGATACGCAGTATTTT

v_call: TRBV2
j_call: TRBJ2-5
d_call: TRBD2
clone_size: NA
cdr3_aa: CASTGSYSGVETQYF
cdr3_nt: TGTGCCAGTACAGGTTCTTATAGCGGGGTGGAGACCCAGTACTTC

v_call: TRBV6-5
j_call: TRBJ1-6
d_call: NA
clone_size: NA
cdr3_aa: CASSYYRGSPLHF
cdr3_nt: TGTGCCAGCAGTTACTATCGGGGTTCACCCCTCCACTTT

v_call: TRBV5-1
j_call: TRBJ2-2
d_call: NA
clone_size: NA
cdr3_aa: CASSLGTATGSLAGELFF
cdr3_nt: TGCGCCAGCAGCTTGGGAACGGCAACAGGGTCACTTGCCGGGGAGCTGTTTTTT

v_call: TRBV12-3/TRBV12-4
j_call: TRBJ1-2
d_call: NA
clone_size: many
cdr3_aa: CASSSRGRYGYTF
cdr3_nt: TGTGCCAGCAGTTCAAGGGGCCGCTATGGCTACACCTTC

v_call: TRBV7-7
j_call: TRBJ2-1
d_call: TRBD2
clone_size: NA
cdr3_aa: CASSPGTSGEQFF
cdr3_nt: TGTGCCAGCAGCCCCGGGACTAGCGGAGAGCAGTTCTTC